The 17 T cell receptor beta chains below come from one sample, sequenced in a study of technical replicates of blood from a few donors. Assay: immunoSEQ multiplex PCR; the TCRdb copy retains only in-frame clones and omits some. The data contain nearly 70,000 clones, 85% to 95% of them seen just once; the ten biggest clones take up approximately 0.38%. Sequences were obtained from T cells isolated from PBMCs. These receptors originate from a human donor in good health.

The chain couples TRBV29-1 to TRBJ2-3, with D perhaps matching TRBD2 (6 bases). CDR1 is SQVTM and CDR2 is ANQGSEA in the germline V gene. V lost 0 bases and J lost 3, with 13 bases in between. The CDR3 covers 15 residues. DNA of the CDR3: TGCAGCGTTGAAGATCACGGGGGAAATACAGATACGCAGTATTTT. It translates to CSVEDHGGNTDTQYF.

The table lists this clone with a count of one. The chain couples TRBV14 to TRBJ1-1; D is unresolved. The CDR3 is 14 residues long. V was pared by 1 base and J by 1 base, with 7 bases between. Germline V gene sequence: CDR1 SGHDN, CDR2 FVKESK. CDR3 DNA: TGTGCCAGCAGCCAAGTGGCTGCGAACACTGAAGCTTTCTTT. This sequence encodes CASSQVAANTEAFF.

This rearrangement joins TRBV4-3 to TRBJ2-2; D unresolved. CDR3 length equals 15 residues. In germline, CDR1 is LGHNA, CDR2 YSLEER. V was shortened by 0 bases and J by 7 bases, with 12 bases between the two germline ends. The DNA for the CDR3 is TGCGCCAGCAGCCAAGATACGGTCCCATTCGGGGAGCTGTTTTTT. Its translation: CASSQDTVPFGELFF.

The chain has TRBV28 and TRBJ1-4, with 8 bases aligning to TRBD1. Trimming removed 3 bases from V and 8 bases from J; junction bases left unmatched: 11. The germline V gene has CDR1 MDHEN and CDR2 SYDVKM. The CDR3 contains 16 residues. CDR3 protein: CASSFQTGGLGEKLFF. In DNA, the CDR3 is TGTGCCAGCAGTTTCCAAACAGGGGGATTAGGGGAAAAACTGTTTTTT. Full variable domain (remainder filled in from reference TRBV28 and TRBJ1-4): DVKVTQSSRYLVKRTGEKVFLECVQDMDHENMFWYRQDPGLGLRLIYFSYDVKMKEKGDIPEGYSVSREKKERFSLILESASTNQTSMYLCASSFQTGGLGEKLFFGSGTQLSVL.

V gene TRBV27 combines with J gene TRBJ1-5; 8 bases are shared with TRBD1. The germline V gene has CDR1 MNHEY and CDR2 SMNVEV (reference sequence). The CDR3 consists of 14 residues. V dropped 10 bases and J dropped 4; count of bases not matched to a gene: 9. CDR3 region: CATGGQGRNQPQHF. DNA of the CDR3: TGTGCCACAGGTGGACAGGGCAGAAATCAGCCCCAGCATTTT.

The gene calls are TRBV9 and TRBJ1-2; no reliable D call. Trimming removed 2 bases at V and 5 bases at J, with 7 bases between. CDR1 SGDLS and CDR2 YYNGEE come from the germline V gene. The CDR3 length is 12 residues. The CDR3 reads CASSVSVYGYTF. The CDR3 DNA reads TGTGCCAGCAGCGTCTCGGTTTATGGCTACACCTTC.

The chain's CDR3 is CASSFAGEETQYF. The CDR3 nucleotides are TGTGCCAGCAGCTTCGCAGGGGAAGAGACCCAGTACTTC. The J gene is TRBJ2-5, the V gene TRBV7-2; D is possibly TRBD1 (6 bases). The CDR3 has 13 amino acids. The germline V gene encodes CDR1 SGHTA and CDR2 FQGNSA. Trimming left V 3 bases short and J 3 bases short, with 8 bases between.

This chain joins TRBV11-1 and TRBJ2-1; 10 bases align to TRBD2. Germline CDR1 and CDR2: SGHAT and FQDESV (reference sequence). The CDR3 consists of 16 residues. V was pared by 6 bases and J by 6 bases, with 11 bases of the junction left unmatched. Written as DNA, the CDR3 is TGTGCCAGCAGTCCCCCCCGACTAGCGGGTCTCAATGAGCAGTTCTTC. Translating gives CASSPPRLAGLNEQFF.

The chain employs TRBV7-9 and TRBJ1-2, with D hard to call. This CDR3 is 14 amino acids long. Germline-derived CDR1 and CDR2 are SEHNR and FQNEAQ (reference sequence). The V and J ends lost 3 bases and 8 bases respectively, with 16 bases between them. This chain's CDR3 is CASSFHENIYGYTF. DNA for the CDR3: TGTGCCAGCAGCTTCCACGAGAATATTTACGGCTACACCTTC.

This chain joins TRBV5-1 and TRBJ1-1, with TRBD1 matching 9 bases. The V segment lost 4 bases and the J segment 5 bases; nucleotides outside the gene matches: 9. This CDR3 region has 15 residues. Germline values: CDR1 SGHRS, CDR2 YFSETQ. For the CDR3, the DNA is TGCGCCAGCAGCCAAGGACAGGGGATACAAACTGAAGCTTTCTTT. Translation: CASSQGQGIQTEAFF.

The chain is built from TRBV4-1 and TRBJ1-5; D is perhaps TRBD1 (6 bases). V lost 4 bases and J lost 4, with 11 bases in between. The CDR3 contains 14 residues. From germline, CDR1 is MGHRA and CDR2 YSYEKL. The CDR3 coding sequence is TGCGCCAGCAGCCCAACAGGGATAAATCAGCCCCAGCATTTT. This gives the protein CASSPTGINQPQHF.

This CDR3 reads CASSLLDWETQYF. The DNA of the CDR3 is TGCGCCAGCAGCTTGTTAGATTGGGAGACCCAGTACTTC. The chain combines TRBV5-1 with TRBJ2-5; D unresolved. Germline CDR1 SGHRS, CDR2 YFSETQ. This CDR3 spans 13 amino acids. V was shortened by 1 base and J by 5 bases, with 9 bases between the two germline ends. The whole variable domain, filled in from reference TRBV5-1 and TRBJ2-5, reads KAGVTQTPRYLIKTRGQQVTLSCSPISGHRSVSWYQQTPGQGLQFLFEYFSETQRNKGNFPGRFSGRQFSNSRSEMNVSTLELGDSALYLCASSLLDWETQYFGPGTRLLVL.

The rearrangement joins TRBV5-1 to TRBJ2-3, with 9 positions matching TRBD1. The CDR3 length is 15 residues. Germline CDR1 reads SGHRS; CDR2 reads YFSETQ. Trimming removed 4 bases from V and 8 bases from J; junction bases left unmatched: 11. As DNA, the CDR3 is TGCGCCAGCAGCCTTAGGGACAGGGTCATGGGTACGCAGTATTTT. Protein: CASSLRDRVMGTQYF.

This CDR3 reads CASAGGTNEKLFF. As DNA, the CDR3 is TGCGCCAGCGCGGGGGGAACTAATGAAAAACTGTTTTTT. The chain combines TRBV5-1 with TRBJ1-4, with a weak D call TRBD1 (5 bases). Germline values: CDR1 SGHRS, CDR2 YFSETQ. This CDR3 is 13 amino acids long. V was cut by 7 bases and J by 1 base, with 8 bases left in between.

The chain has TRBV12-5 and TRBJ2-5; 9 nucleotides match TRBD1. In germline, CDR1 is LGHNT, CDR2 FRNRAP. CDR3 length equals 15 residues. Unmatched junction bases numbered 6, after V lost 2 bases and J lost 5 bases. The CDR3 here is CASGLTGGAYETQYF. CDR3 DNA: TGTGCTAGTGGTTTGACAGGGGGCGCTTATGAGACCCAGTACTTC.

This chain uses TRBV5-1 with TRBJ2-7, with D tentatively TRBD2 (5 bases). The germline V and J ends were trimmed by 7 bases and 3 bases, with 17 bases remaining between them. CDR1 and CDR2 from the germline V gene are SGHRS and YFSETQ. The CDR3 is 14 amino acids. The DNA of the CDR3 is TGCGCCAGCGCCCCGGCCCCCCGGGACTACGAGCAGTACTTC. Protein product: CASAPAPRDYEQYF.

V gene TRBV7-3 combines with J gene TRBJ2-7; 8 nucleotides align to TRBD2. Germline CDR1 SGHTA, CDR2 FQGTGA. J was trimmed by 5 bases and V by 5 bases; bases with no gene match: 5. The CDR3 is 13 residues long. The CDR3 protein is CASSPAGVNEQYF. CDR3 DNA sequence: TGTGCCAGCAGCCCAGCGGGAGTGAACGAGCAGTACTTC.